The rows below give T cell receptor beta chains drawn from one sample of a study of blood T cell repertoires in COVID-19. The table came from immunoSEQ multiplex PCR; TCRdb's copy has only in-frame clones and leaves some out. This sample has about 160,000 clones; roughly 88% occur once, and the top ten carry around 10%. The sample was peripheral blood. Every receptor here comes from a woman older than 75 with active or convalescent COVID-19. Each CDR3 is given with its conserved first and last residue. The order of the fields is D gene, J gene, V gene, clone size, CDR3 DNA, CDR3 protein. D genes are given only for firm matches. Only some rows state a clone size, as once, few, many or a class for expanded clones.

D: -; J: TRBJ2-3; V: TRBV27; size: -; DNA: TGTGCCAGCAGTTTTAATCAGGGCGGCACAGATACGCAGTATTTT; CDR3: CASSFNQGGTDTQYF
D: -; J: TRBJ1-2; V: TRBV12-3/TRBV12-4; size: -; DNA: TGTGCCAGCAGATCCGACGGGATGCGGGGCTACACCTTC; CDR3: CASRSDGMRGYTF
D: TRBD2; J: TRBJ2-3; V: TRBV29-1; size: -; DNA: TGCAGCGTCCCCGGGGGGATGAGACTAGCGGGGATCACAGATACGCAGTATTTT; CDR3: CSVPGGMRLAGITDTQYF
D: TRBD1; J: TRBJ1-5; V: TRBV7-9; size: -; DNA: TGTGCCAGCAGCTTGACCGGGACAGGCAATCAGCCCCAGCATTTT; CDR3: CASSLTGTGNQPQHF
D: TRBD1; J: TRBJ1-2; V: TRBV11-2; size: once; DNA: TGTGCCAGCAGCTTTATCCTCGGAAAGACAGGGGGCGATGGCTACACCTTC; CDR3: CASSFILGKTGGDGYTF
D: TRBD2; J: TRBJ2-3; V: TRBV6-5; size: -; DNA: TGTGCCAGCAGTTACTCGACTAGCGGGGGGATAGATACGCAGTATTTT; CDR3: CASSYSTSGGIDTQYF
D: -; J: TRBJ2-2; V: TRBV12-3/TRBV12-4; size: -; DNA: TGTGCCAGCAGGCCAGGGATCGGGGAGCTGTTTTTT; CDR3: CASRPGIGELFF
D: TRBD1; J: TRBJ1-6; V: TRBV4-3; size: -; DNA: TGCGCCAGCAGCCAAACCCACAGGGGCAGTTCACCCCTCCACTTT; CDR3: CASSQTHRGSSPLHF
D: -; J: TRBJ1-2; V: TRBV19; size: -; DNA: TGTGCCACCATGGGAGTCCGTGGCTACACCTTC; CDR3: CATMGVRGYTF
D: TRBD1; J: TRBJ1-2; V: TRBV19; size: few; DNA: TGTGCCAGTATAGCCGGGACAGGGACCGGCGGCTACACCTTC; CDR3: CASIAGTGTGGYTF
D: TRBD1; J: TRBJ1-3; V: TRBV9; size: -; DNA: TGTGCCAGCAGCGTCGGACAGGGGAGCTCTGGAAACACCATATATTTT; CDR3: CASSVGQGSSGNTIYF
D: -; J: TRBJ2-3; V: TRBV6-5; size: once; DNA: TGTGCCAGCAGTTACTCGGGGGCTACAGATACGCAGTATTTT; CDR3: CASSYSGATDTQYF
D: TRBD2; J: TRBJ2-1; V: TRBV7-6; size: -; DNA: TGTGCCAGCAGCTCCTTAGCGGGGGGATACAATGAGCAGTTCTTC; CDR3: CASSSLAGGYNEQFF
D: -; J: TRBJ1-2; V: TRBV6-5; size: -; DNA: TGTGCCAGCAGTTCCACCTATCTCGGGGGCTACACCTTC; CDR3: CASSSTYLGGYTF
D: -; J: TRBJ2-2; V: TRBV7-8; size: -; DNA: TGTGCCAGCAGCACAAGGCGGGACCCAAACCCCGGGGAGCTGTTTTTT; CDR3: CASSTRRDPNPGELFF
D: -; J: TRBJ1-2; V: TRBV30; size: -; DNA: TGTGCCTGGAGTGAGGCAGGGGCGCCACGAGGGGACTATGGCTACACCTTC; CDR3: CAWSEAGAPRGDYGYTF
D: -; J: TRBJ2-1; V: TRBV4-3; size: -; DNA: TGCGCCAGCAGCCAAGATGGGATAGCGAGGTACAATGAGCAGTTCTTC; CDR3: CASSQDGIARYNEQFF
D: -; J: TRBJ2-3; V: TRBV15; size: -; DNA: TGTGCCACCAGCAGAGATCGGGGAAGCGGAGATACGCAGTATTTT; CDR3: CATSRDRGSGDTQYF
D: TRBD1; J: TRBJ2-7; V: TRBV5-1; size: -; DNA: TGCGCCAGCAGCTTGGGTTACGGGACAGGGTTAAACGAGCAGTACTTC; CDR3: CASSLGYGTGLNEQYF
D: -; J: TRBJ1-2; V: TRBV4-1; size: -; DNA: TGCGCCAGCAGCCAAGGCCTGGAGGGCTACACCTTC; CDR3: CASSQGLEGYTF
D: -; J: TRBJ1-1; V: TRBV7-2; size: -; DNA: TGTGCCAGCAGCTTAGACTATCCCACTGAAGCTTTCTTT; CDR3: CASSLDYPTEAFF
D: -; J: TRBJ2-7; V: TRBV12-3/TRBV12-4; size: -; DNA: TGTGCCAGCACCCTGGACAGTACCTACGAGCAGTACTTC; CDR3: CASTLDSTYEQYF
D: TRBD1; J: TRBJ1-5; V: TRBV3-1/TRBV3-2; size: -; DNA: TGTGCCAGCAGCCACGGAGGACAGGGGGGCAATCAGCCCCAGCATTTT; CDR3: CASSHGGQGGNQPQHF
D: TRBD2; J: TRBJ2-1; V: TRBV10-3; size: -; DNA: TGTGCCATCAGCAGCGGGGGCGGAAGTGAGCAGTTCTTC; CDR3: CAISSGGGSEQFF
D: -; J: TRBJ2-2; V: TRBV29-1; size: once; DNA: TGCAGCGCCACCCTCGCGGATCCGAACACCGGGGAGCTGTTTTTT; CDR3: CSATLADPNTGELFF
D: TRBD2; J: TRBJ2-5; V: TRBV6-2/TRBV6-3; size: -; DNA: TGTGCCAGCACCCCACTAGCGGGGGGAAGGGAGACCCAGTACTTC; CDR3: CASTPLAGGRETQYF
D: TRBD1; J: TRBJ2-5; V: TRBV14; size: -; DNA: TGTGCCAGCAGCCAAGCGGGACAGGGTTGGGAGACCCAGTACTTC; CDR3: CASSQAGQGWETQYF
D: -; J: TRBJ2-3; V: TRBV3-1/TRBV3-2; size: -; DNA: TGTGCCAGCAGCCAAGATGGGCCAGCGGTAAGCACAGATACGCAGTATTTT; CDR3: CASSQDGPAVSTDTQYF
D: -; J: TRBJ1-3; V: TRBV11-2; size: few; DNA: TGTGCCAGCAGCTTAGATCGGCAGGCCGCTGGAAACACCATATATTTT; CDR3: CASSLDRQAAGNTIYF
D: -; J: TRBJ2-4; V: TRBV18; size: -; DNA: TGTGCCAGCTCACCTGGTGAACAACCGAGGAACATTCAGTACTTC; CDR3: CASSPGEQPRNIQYF
D: -; J: TRBJ1-6; V: TRBV7-2; size: -; DNA: TGTGCCCCCGTGGGTCCAGGGCCCTATAATTCACCCCTCCACTTT; CDR3: CAPVGPGPYNSPLHF
D: -; J: TRBJ2-2; V: TRBV3-1/TRBV3-2; size: -; DNA: TGTGCCAGCAGCCAAGATGTTAGCATCACCGGGGAGCTGTTTTTT; CDR3: CASSQDVSITGELFF
D: -; J: TRBJ2-1; V: TRBV12-3/TRBV12-4; size: -; DNA: TGTGCCAGCGGCTGGAATGAGCAGTTCTTC; CDR3: CASGWNEQFF
D: -; J: TRBJ2-7; V: TRBV6-6; size: -; DNA: TGTGCCAGCAGTTACGACAGAGGTGTGACCTACGAGCAGTACTTC; CDR3: CASSYDRGVTYEQYF
D: -; J: TRBJ1-1; V: TRBV5-1; size: -; DNA: TGCGCCAGCAGCCCCCGGACAGCGAACACTGAAGCTTTCTTT; CDR3: CASSPRTANTEAFF
D: -; J: TRBJ1-1; V: TRBV7-3; size: -; DNA: TGTGCCAGCAGCTTATACCCCCCCGGGGGGGGAACTGAAGCTTTCTTT; CDR3: CASSLYPPGGGTEAFF
D: TRBD1; J: TRBJ2-7; V: TRBV27; size: -; DNA: TGTGCCAGCAGTGTCGACAGGGGGCGCGTAGACGAGCAGTACTTC; CDR3: CASSVDRGRVDEQYF
D: -; J: TRBJ1-3; V: TRBV6-5; size: -; DNA: TGTGCCAGCAGTTACGGCAGGGGCTCTGGAAACACCATATATTTT; CDR3: CASSYGRGSGNTIYF
D: -; J: TRBJ2-5; V: TRBV12-3/TRBV12-4; size: -; DNA: TGTGCCAGCAGCTGGGCGTCCGAGACCCAGTACTTC; CDR3: CASSWASETQYF
D: TRBD2; J: TRBJ2-7; V: TRBV6-5; size: few; DNA: TGTGCCAGCAGTTCTACTAGCGGGGGGGCCTTCGAGCAGTACTTC; CDR3: CASSSTSGGAFEQYF
D: -; J: TRBJ2-1; V: TRBV10-3; size: -; DNA: TGTGCCATCAGTGGGATGGAGCAATCCAATGAGCAGTTCTTC; CDR3: CAISGMEQSNEQFF
D: -; J: TRBJ1-2; V: TRBV4-3; size: -; DNA: TGCGCCAGCAGCCAAGGAACGGATCGCGGTCGGGGCTACACCTTC; CDR3: CASSQGTDRGRGYTF
D: -; J: TRBJ1-1; V: TRBV7-9; size: -; DNA: TGTGCCAGCAGCTTTACCGGCACTGAAGCTTTCTTT; CDR3: CASSFTGTEAFF
D: -; J: TRBJ2-5; V: TRBV19; size: few; DNA: TGTGCCAGTAGTCCCCGAGGGGGGGGGCCGTGGGAGACCCAGTACTTC; CDR3: CASSPRGGGPWETQYF
D: -; J: TRBJ2-7; V: TRBV30; size: -; DNA: TGTGCCTGGAGTGTACTAACCTCTCGGTACTTC; CDR3: CAWSVLTSRYF
D: TRBD1; J: TRBJ1-2; V: TRBV6-9; size: -; DNA: TGTGCCACCCGCGACAGGGACTATGGCTACACCTTC; CDR3: CATRDRDYGYTF
D: TRBD1; J: TRBJ1-5; V: TRBV6-6; size: few; DNA: TGTGCCAGCAGGGGGACAGAAACAAATCAGCCCCAGCATTTT; CDR3: CASRGTETNQPQHF
D: TRBD1; J: TRBJ1-1; V: TRBV5-5; size: -; DNA: TGTGCCAGCAGCTTACGTGCGGGACAGGGGGACACTGAAGCTTTCTTT; CDR3: CASSLRAGQGDTEAFF
D: -; J: TRBJ1-5; V: TRBV12-5; size: -; DNA: TGTGCTAGTGCCGACAGGTTTAGCAATCAGCCCCAGCATTTT; CDR3: CASADRFSNQPQHF
D: -; J: TRBJ2-3; V: TRBV11-2; size: -; DNA: TGTGCCAGCAGCTTAGGGGCAGGCGGGGATACGCAGTATTTT; CDR3: CASSLGAGGDTQYF
D: -; J: TRBJ1-6; V: TRBV9; size: -; DNA: TGTGCCAGCAACCCAACAGCTAACAATTCACCCCTCCACTTT; CDR3: CASNPTANNSPLHF
D: TRBD2; J: TRBJ2-1; V: TRBV9; size: -; DNA: TGTGCCAGCAGCGTAGATGTGGGGACTAGCGGGGGGAATGAAAATGAGCAGTTCTTC; CDR3: CASSVDVGTSGGNENEQFF
D: -; J: TRBJ1-2; V: TRBV14; size: -; DNA: TGTGCCAGCGCTACCAGGGGTGGAGTGTTCGGCTACACCTTC; CDR3: CASATRGGVFGYTF
D: TRBD2; J: TRBJ2-5; V: TRBV9; size: -; DNA: TGTGCCAGCAGCGTAGGTGGACTAGCGGAAGAGACCCAGTACTTC; CDR3: CASSVGGLAEETQYF
D: TRBD2; J: TRBJ2-5; V: TRBV3-1/TRBV3-2; size: -; DNA: TGTGCCAGCAGCTATTACCTAGCGGGGCCTTACTTC; CDR3: CASSYYLAGPYF
D: TRBD2; J: TRBJ2-3; V: TRBV6-5; size: -; DNA: TGTGCCAGCAGTTACTTCGGACAGCCGGGAGGGGATACGCAGTATTTT; CDR3: CASSYFGQPGGDTQYF
D: TRBD1; J: TRBJ1-1; V: TRBV27; size: -; DNA: TGTGCCAGCAGTACTCAGGGGGCGGGGAACACTGAAGCTTTCTTT; CDR3: CASSTQGAGNTEAFF